The table lists the clone carrying this T cell receptor beta chain with a count of one. The target antigen is unknown. A multiplex PCR was run with 60 Vbeta primers and 13 Jbeta primers. This table comes from immunoSEQ multiplex PCR, and its TCRdb copy is limited to in-frame clones, with some not included. In the table there are under 250,000 clones, roughly 85% of which are singletons. The data were taken from a study of cytomegalovirus exposure and HLA in healthy donors. The CDR3 length is 14 residues. V shed 3 bases and J shed 2 bases, with 10 bases lying between them. Per the germline V gene, CDR1 is MDHEN and CDR2 is SYDVKM. Overall study results and limits: It was confirmed in vitro that three of the CMV-associated chains were specific for CMV antigens.

This clonotype originated in a woman in her forties or fifties in good health and CMV-seronegative. Input material: PBMCs. This chain uses TRBV28 with TRBJ2-5, with D possibly TRBD2 on 6 matching bases. The CDR3 DNA sequence: TGTGCCAGCAGTTTCCTCCGGGAGCAAGAGACCCAGTACTTC. This translates into CASSFLREQETQYF.